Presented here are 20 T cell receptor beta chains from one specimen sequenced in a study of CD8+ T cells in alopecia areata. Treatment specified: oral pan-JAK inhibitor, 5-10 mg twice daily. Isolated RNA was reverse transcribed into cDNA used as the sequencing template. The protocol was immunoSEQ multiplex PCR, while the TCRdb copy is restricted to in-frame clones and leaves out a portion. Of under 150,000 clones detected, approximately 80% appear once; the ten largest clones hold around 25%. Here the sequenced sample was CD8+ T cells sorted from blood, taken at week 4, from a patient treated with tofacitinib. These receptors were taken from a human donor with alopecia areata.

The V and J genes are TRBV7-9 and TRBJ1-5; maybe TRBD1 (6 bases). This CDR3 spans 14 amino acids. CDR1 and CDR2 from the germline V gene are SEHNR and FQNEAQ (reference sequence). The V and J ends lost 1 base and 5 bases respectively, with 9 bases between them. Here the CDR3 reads CASSLGEGDQPQHF. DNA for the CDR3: TGTGCCAGCAGCTTAGGGGAGGGGGATCAGCCCCAGCATTTT.

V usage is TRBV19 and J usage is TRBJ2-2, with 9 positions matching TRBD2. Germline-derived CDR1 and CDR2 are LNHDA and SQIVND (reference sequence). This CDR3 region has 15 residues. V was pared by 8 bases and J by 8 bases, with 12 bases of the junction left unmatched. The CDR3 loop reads CASFPSGEPAGELFF. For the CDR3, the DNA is TGTGCCAGTTTTCCTAGCGGGGAGCCGGCGGGGGAGCTGTTTTTT.

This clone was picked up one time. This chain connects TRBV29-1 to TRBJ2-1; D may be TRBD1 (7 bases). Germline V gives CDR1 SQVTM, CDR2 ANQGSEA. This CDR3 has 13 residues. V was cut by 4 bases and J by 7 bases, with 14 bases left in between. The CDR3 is CSVAARGANEQFF. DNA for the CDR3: TGCAGCGTTGCGGCCAGGGGGGCAAATGAGCAGTTCTTC.

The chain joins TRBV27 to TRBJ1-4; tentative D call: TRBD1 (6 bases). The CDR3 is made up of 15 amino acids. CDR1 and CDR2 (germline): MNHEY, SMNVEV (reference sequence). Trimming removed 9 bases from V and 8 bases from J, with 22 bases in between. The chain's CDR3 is CASTATFGGPEKLFF. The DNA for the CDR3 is TGTGCCAGTACCGCCACATTCGGGGGGCCGGAAAAACTGTTTTTT.

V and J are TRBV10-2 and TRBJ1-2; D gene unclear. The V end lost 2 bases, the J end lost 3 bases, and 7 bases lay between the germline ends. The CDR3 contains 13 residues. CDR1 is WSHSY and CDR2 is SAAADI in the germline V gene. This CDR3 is CASSEEDHYGYTF. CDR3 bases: TGCGCCAGCAGTGAGGAAGATCACTATGGCTACACCTTC.

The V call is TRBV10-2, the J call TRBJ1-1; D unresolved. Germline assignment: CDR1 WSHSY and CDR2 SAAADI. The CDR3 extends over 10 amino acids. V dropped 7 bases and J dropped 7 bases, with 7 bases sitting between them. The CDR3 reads CASKGSEAFF. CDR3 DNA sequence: TGCGCCAGCAAGGGCAGTGAAGCTTTCTTT.

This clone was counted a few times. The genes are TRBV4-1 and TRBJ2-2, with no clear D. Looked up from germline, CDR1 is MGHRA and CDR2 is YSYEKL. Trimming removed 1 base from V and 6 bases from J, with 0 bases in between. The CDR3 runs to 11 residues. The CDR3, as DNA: TGCGCCAGCAGCCAAGCCGGGGAGCTGTTTTTT. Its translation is CASSQAGELFF.

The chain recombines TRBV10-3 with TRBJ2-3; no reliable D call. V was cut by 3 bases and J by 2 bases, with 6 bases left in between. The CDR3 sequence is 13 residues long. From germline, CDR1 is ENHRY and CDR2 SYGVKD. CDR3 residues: CAISDEATDTQYF. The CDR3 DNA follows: TGTGCCATCAGTGACGAAGCCACAGATACGCAGTATTTT.

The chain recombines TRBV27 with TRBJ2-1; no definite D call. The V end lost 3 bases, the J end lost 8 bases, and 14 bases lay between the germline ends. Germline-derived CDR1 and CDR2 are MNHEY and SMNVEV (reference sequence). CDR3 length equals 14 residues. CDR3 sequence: CASSFGRWWDEQFF. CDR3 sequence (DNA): TGTGCCAGCAGTTTTGGCAGGTGGTGGGATGAGCAGTTCTTC.

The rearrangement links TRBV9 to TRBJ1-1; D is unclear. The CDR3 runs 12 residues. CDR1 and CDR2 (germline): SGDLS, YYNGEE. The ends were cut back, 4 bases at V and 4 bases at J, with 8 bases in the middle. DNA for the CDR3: TGTGCCAGCAGCAGTTCGGTCACTGAAGCTTTCTTT. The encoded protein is CASSSSVTEAFF. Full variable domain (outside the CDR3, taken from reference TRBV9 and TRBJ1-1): DSGVTQTPKHLITATGQRVTLRCSPRSGDLSVYWYQQSLDQGLQFLIQYYNGEERAKGNILERFSAQQFPDLHSELNLSSLELGDSALYFCASSSSVTEAFFGQGTRLTVV.

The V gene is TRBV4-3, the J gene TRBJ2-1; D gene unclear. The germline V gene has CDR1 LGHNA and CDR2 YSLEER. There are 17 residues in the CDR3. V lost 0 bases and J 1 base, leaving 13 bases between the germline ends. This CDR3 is CASSQDRGIYSYNEQFF. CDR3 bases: TGCGCCAGCAGCCAAGATCGAGGAATCTATTCCTACAATGAGCAGTTCTTC.

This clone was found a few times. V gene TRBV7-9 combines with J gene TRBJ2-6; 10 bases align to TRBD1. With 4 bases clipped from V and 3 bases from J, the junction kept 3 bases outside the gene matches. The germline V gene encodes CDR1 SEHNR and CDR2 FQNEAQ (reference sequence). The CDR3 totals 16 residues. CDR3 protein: CASSSTGGYGANVLTF. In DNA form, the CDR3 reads TGTGCCAGCAGCTCGACAGGGGGCTATGGGGCCAACGTCCTGACTTTC.

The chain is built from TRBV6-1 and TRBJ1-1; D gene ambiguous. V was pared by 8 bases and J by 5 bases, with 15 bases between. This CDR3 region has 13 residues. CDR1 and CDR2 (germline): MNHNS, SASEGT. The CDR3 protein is CASLGWEQTEAFF. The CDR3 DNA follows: TGTGCCAGCTTAGGGTGGGAGCAAACTGAAGCTTTCTTT.

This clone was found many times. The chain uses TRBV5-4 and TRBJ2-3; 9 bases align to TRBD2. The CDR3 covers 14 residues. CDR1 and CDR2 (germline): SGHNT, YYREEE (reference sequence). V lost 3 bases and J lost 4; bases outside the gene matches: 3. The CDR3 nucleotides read TGTGCCAGCAGCTGGACTAGCGCTGCAGATACGCAGTATTTT. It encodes CASSWTSAADTQYF.

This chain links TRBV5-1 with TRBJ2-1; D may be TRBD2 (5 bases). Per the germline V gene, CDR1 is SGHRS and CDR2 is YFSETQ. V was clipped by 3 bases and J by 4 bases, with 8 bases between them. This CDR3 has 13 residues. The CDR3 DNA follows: TGCGCCAGCAGCTCCGGACTGTACAATGAGCAGTTCTTC. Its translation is CASSSGLYNEQFF. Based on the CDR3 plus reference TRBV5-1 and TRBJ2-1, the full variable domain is KAGVTQTPRYLIKTRGQQVTLSCSPISGHRSVSWYQQTPGQGLQFLFEYFSETQRNKGNFPGRFSGRQFSNSRSEMNVSTLELGDSALYLCASSSGLYNEQFFGPGTRLTVL.

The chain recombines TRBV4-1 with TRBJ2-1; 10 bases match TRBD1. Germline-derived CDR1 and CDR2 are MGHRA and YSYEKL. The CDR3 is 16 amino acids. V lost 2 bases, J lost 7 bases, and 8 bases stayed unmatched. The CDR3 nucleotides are TGCGCCAGCAGCCAAACCGACAGGGGGCGTTTAAATGAGCAGTTCTTC. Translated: CASSQTDRGRLNEQFF.

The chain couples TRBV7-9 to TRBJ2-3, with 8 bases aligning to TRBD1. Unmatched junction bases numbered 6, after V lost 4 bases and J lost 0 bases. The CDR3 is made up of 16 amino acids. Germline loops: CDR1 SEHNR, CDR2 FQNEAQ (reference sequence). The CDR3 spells CASSSNRGESTDTQYF. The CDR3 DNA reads TGTGCCAGCAGCTCTAACAGGGGGGAGAGCACAGATACGCAGTATTTT. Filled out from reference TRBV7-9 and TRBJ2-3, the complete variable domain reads DTGVSQNPRHKITKRGQNVTFRCDPISEHNRLYWYRQTLGQGPEFLTYFQNEAQLEKSRLLSDRFSAERPKGSFSTLEIQRTEQGDSAMYLCASSSNRGESTDTQYFGPGTRLTVL.

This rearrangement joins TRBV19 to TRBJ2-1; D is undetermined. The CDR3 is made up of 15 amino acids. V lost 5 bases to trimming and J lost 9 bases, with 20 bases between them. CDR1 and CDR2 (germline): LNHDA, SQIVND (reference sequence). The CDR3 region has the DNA TGTGCCAGTAGTCTCTGGGTTGATGGGCGAGGTGAGCAGTTCTTC. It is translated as CASSLWVDGRGEQFF.

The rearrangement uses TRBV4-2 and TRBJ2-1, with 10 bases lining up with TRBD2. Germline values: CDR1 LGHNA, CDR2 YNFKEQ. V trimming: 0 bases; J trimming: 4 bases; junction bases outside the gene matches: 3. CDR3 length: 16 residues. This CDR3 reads CASSQEEAGGYNEQFF. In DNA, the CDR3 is TGTGCCAGCAGCCAAGAGGAAGCGGGGGGGTACAATGAGCAGTTCTTC.

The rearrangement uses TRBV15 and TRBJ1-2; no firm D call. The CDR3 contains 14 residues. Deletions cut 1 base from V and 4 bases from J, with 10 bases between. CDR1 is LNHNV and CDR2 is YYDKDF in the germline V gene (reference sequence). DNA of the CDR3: TGTGCCACCAGCAGAGGTGGGCAGACCTATGGCTACACCTTC. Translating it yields CATSRGGQTYGYTF.